The T cell receptor beta chain described here comes from a study of T cell responses to AZD1222 COVID-19 vaccine. Study outcomes and limitations: Spike-specific TCRs gained breadth and depth after people received two AZD1222 doses. Dominant CD4 TCR responses targeted spike regions 160-218 and 743-854. The sample set comprised mostly white British donors with more females, and clonal diversity was possibly underestimated.

Clones were sequenced by immunoSEQ multiplex PCR, and TCRdb holds only the in-frame ones, with some missing. The sample records some 150,000 clones, about 90% being singletons. Points on this clone: Its cognate antigen is unknown.

The receptor was isolated from an adult in good health. The input for sequencing was peripheral blood, taken on day 0 of AZD1222 vaccination.

In DNA, the CDR3 is TGTGCCAGCAGTTGGAACCGTAACTATGGCTACACCTTC. This sequence encodes CASSWNRNYGYTF. The rearrangement uses TRBV6-5 and TRBJ1-2, with D uncertain. Per germline, CDR1 MNHEY and CDR2 SVGAGI. The CDR3 contains 13 residues. The V and J ends lost 4 bases and 1 base respectively, with 7 bases between them.